Listed here are 31 T cell receptor beta chains from one sample, sequenced in a study of pediatric ulcerative colitis. The table came from immunoSEQ multiplex PCR; TCRdb's copy has only in-frame clones and leaves some out. The sample includes around 30,000 clones, roughly 86% of them seen just once. Sequencing was done on a sample of blood. These receptors came from a boy younger than 18 with severe ulcerative colitis.

The rearrangement links TRBV11-2 to TRBJ2-2; a possible D gene is TRBD2 (6 bases). V shed 7 bases and J shed 2 bases, with 14 bases lying between them. Germline assignment: CDR1 SGHAT and CDR2 FQNNGV. The CDR3 has 15 residues. The CDR3 region has the DNA TGTGCCAGCAAAGGTTGGGGACTTAACACCGGGGAGCTGTTTTTT. Protein sequence: CASKGWGLNTGELFF.

The chain has TRBV18 and TRBJ2-3; maybe TRBD1 (6 bases). Trimming removed 1 base at V and 2 bases at J, with 13 bases between. There are 16 residues in the CDR3. Germline loops: CDR1 KGHSH, CDR2 LQKENI. CDR3 region: CASSPQRSGDTDTQYF. The CDR3 DNA is TGTGCCAGCTCACCACAAAGGTCAGGGGACACAGATACGCAGTATTTT.

As DNA, the CDR3 is TGTGCCAGCAGTTACTGTCCGACATGTGGCTACACCTTC. Residues: CASSYCPTCGYTF. The chain recombines TRBV6-5 with TRBJ1-2, with D unclear. V was clipped by 1 base and J by 7 bases, with 10 bases between them. Germline V lookup: CDR1 MNHEY, CDR2 SVGAGI. The length of the CDR3 is 13 residues.

The chain recombines TRBV7-9 with TRBJ1-3; TRBD1 aligns across 7 bases. Germline V gives CDR1 SEHNR, CDR2 FQNEAQ (reference sequence). The V segment lost 3 bases and the J segment 2 bases; nucleotides outside the gene matches: 4. The CDR3 loop spans 15 amino acids. The CDR3 nucleotides read TGTGCCAGCAGCTTTAGGGGGCAGGCTGGAAACACCATATATTTT. It yields the protein CASSFRGQAGNTIYF.

The chain links TRBV5-1 to TRBJ2-3, with unresolved D. The germline V and J ends were trimmed by 1 base and 1 base, with 13 bases remaining between them. The CDR3 is 16 residues long. The germline V gene has CDR1 SGHRS and CDR2 YFSETQ. The DNA for the CDR3 is TGCGCCAGCAGCTTGAATCCAGGCTCAGGCACAGATACGCAGTATTTT. The encoded protein is CASSLNPGSGTDTQYF.

V gene TRBV13 combines with J gene TRBJ2-1, with D unclear. This CDR3 has 11 residues. V was trimmed by 5 bases and J by 7 bases, leaving 6 bases between them. Looked up from germline, CDR1 is PRHDT and CDR2 is FYEKMQ (reference sequence). CDR3 region: CASSPRNEQFF. CDR3 in DNA: TGTGCCAGCAGCCCCCGGAATGAGCAGTTCTTC.

The chain employs TRBV6-1 and TRBJ2-2, with TRBD1 matching 7 bases. The junction had 5 bases not matched to a gene; V was cut back by 6 bases and J by 4 bases. CDR1 and CDR2 from the germline V gene are MNHNS and SASEGT. The CDR3 contains 14 residues. The CDR3 here is CASRRDRSTGELFF. CDR3 nucleotides: TGTGCCAGCAGAAGGGACAGAAGCACCGGGGAGCTGTTTTTT.

This clone was detected once. The chain uses TRBV2 and TRBJ1-1; D is unresolved. The CDR3 length is 12 residues. V dropped 4 bases and J dropped 11 bases, with 14 bases sitting between them. CDR1 is SNHLY, CDR2 FYNNEI, per germline. Written as DNA, the CDR3 is TGTGCCAGCAGTGCAGTATCCTCCTGGGCTTTCTTT. Translated, it gives CASSAVSSWAFF.

V and J are TRBV5-8 and TRBJ2-1; TRBD1 is a possible D gene (5 bases). V was cut by 6 bases and J by 7 bases, with 23 bases left in between. The CDR3 has 16 amino acids. Germline V gene data show CDR1 as SGHTS and CDR2 as YDEGEE. CDR3 in DNA: TGTGCCAGCAAGGGGTTTCTTTCGTCCCAAGGGAATGAGCAGTTCTTC. This translates into CASKGFLSSQGNEQFF.

This sequence joins TRBV7-8 and TRBJ2-3; TRBD2 matches 7 bases. Germline V CDR1 and CDR2: SGHVS, FQNEAQ. This CDR3 spans 17 amino acids. V trimming: 2 bases; J trimming: 7 bases; junction bases outside the gene matches: 15. This chain's CDR3 is CASSLTDQGGSSYTQYF. The CDR3 nucleotides read TGTGCCAGCAGCTTAACAGACCAGGGCGGGAGCAGCTATACGCAGTATTTT.

The V and J genes are TRBV18 and TRBJ1-2; D not resolved. The CDR3 loop spans 11 amino acids. V lost 3 bases to trimming and J lost 3 bases, with 2 bases between them. Germline CDR1 is KGHSH and CDR2 is LQKENI. The CDR3 DNA follows: TGTGCCAGCTCACCCGACTATGGCTACACCTTC. Protein sequence: CASSPDYGYTF.

This clone was counted only a few times. The chain is built from TRBV5-1 and TRBJ1-1; D possibly corresponds to TRBD1 (6 bases). V shed 4 bases and J shed 3 bases, with 19 bases lying between them. The CDR3 contains 16 residues. The germline V gene has CDR1 SGHRS and CDR2 YFSETQ. DNA for the CDR3: TGCGCCAGCAGCAAGGGGGGCTGGTTGTCGGACACTGAAGCTTTCTTT. Amino acids: CASSKGGWLSDTEAFF.

The chain has TRBV7-9 and TRBJ2-7; 14 positions agree with TRBD2. Germline CDR1 is SEHNR and CDR2 is FQNEAQ (reference sequence). The CDR3 has 16 residues. V dropped 4 bases and J dropped 6; count of bases not matched to a gene: 8. The chain's CDR3 is CASSSPGLAGVSEQYF. The CDR3 DNA is TGTGCCAGCAGCTCCCCGGGACTAGCGGGGGTCAGCGAGCAGTACTTC. Variable domain in full (rest from reference TRBV7-9 and TRBJ2-7): DTGVSQNPRHKITKRGQNVTFRCDPISEHNRLYWYRQTLGQGPEFLTYFQNEAQLEKSRLLSDRFSAERPKGSFSTLEIQRTEQGDSAMYLCASSSPGLAGVSEQYFGPGTRLTVT.

This rearrangement joins TRBV11-3 to TRBJ2-7, with 8 bases lining up with TRBD2. V shed 1 base and J 2 bases; nucleotides not matched to a gene: 4. The CDR3 is made up of 15 amino acids. The germline gives CDR1 SGHNT, CDR2 YENEEA. The CDR3 bases are TGTGCCAGCAGCTTAGCGGGGGGGCAACCCTACGAGCAGTACTTC. It encodes CASSLAGGQPYEQYF.

The rearrangement links TRBV6-1 to TRBJ1-6; D is perhaps TRBD1 (5 bases). The CDR3 extends over 12 amino acids. CDR1 MNHNS and CDR2 SASEGT come from the germline V gene. Trimming took off 11 bases at V and 14 bases at J, with 19 bases between the two ends. The CDR3: CAVQRDGRSLHF. As DNA, the CDR3 is TGTGCCGTTCAAAGGGACGGACGATCCCTCCACTTT.

V usage is TRBV7-2 and J usage is TRBJ2-3; weak D call: TRBD2 (5 bases). CDR3 size: 14 residues. Trimming removed 5 bases at V and 4 bases at J, with 13 bases between. The germline CDR1 and CDR2 sequences are SGHTA and FQGNSA. CDR3 nucleotide sequence: TGTGCCAGCAGCCCCGGGAATAGACCAGATACGCAGTATTTT. This sequence encodes CASSPGNRPDTQYF.

The gene calls are TRBV21-1 and TRBJ1-1; TRBD1 reflects the table's D call only, with no check against the DNA. TRBV21-1 is tagged as a pseudogene. This CDR3 contains 14 residues. The chain's CDR3 is CASSKAGQNTEAFF. DNA for the CDR3: TGTGCCAGCAGCAAAGCAGGACAGAACACTGAAGCTTTCTTT.

The chain couples TRBV7-9 to TRBJ2-1, with TRBD2 as a possible D gene (8 bases). The germline V and J ends were trimmed by 5 bases and 5 bases, with 16 bases remaining between them. Germline CDR1 SEHNR, CDR2 FQNEAQ (reference sequence). The CDR3 consists of 15 residues. The CDR3 DNA sequence: TGTGCCAGCAGCCTCGGGAGGGGGCTTAACAATGAGCAGTTCTTC. Translated, it gives CASSLGRGLNNEQFF.

This clone was observed once. This chain links TRBV19 with TRBJ2-7, with TRBD2 as a possible D gene (6 bases). The CDR3 sequence is 15 residues long. CDR1 and CDR2 (germline): LNHDA, SQIVND (reference sequence). The V gene lost 7 bases and the J gene lost 7 bases, with 23 bases spanning the gap. The CDR3 loop reads CASTVRWQAGGEQYF. The CDR3 DNA follows: TGTGCCAGTACCGTCAGGTGGCAGGCCGGGGGTGAGCAGTACTTC.

The count of this clone is one. The chain carries TRBV28 and TRBJ1-1, with a tentative D call TRBD1 (6 bases). CDR1 and CDR2 (germline): MDHEN, SYDVKM. This CDR3 contains 14 residues. Trimming cost V 2 bases and J 5 bases, with 12 bases left between them. The CDR3 spells CASSLGGARTEAFF. As DNA, the CDR3 is TGTGCCAGCAGTTTAGGGGGGGCGCGTACTGAAGCTTTCTTT. Complete variable domain (other parts from reference TRBV28 and TRBJ1-1): DVKVTQSSRYLVKRTGEKVFLECVQDMDHENMFWYRQDPGLGLRLIYFSYDVKMKEKGDIPEGYSVSREKKERFSLILESASTNQTSMYLCASSLGGARTEAFFGQGTRLTVV.

The count of this clone is one. The J gene is TRBJ1-4, the V gene TRBV5-1; TRBD1 might be the D (6 bases). Germline V gene lookup returns CDR1 SGHRS and CDR2 YFSETQ. This CDR3 region has 14 residues. V was cut by 4 bases and J by 7 bases, with 14 bases left in between. This chain's CDR3 is CASSREGGSEKLFF. In nucleotides, the CDR3 is TGCGCCAGCAGCCGGGAGGGGGGAAGTGAAAAACTGTTTTTT.

V usage is TRBV4-1 and J usage is TRBJ2-1, with D unclear. The germline V gene has CDR1 MGHRA and CDR2 YSYEKL. CDR3 length: 12 residues. The ends were cut back, 1 base at V and 7 bases at J, with 5 bases in the middle. As DNA, the CDR3 is TGCGCCAGCAGCCAAGTTCGGAATGAGCAGTTCTTC. Protein: CASSQVRNEQFF.

V and J are TRBV6-1 and TRBJ2-2, with TRBD1 identical over 7 bases. The J segment lost 5 bases and the V segment lost 6 bases, leaving 6 bases of the junction unmatched. CDR3 length equals 14 residues. Per the germline V gene, CDR1 is MNHNS and CDR2 is SASEGT. The CDR3 loop is CASRGTARTGELFF. As DNA, the CDR3 is TGTGCCAGCAGGGGGACAGCAAGGACCGGGGAGCTGTTTTTT.

The chain has TRBV30 and TRBJ2-5, with 9 bases matching TRBD1. Germline CDR1 reads GTSNPN; CDR2 reads SVGIG (reference sequence). V lost 3 bases, J lost 4 bases, and 9 bases stayed unmatched. This CDR3 region has 15 residues. CDR3 sequence: CAWRLRDRAGETQYF. The CDR3 DNA sequence: TGTGCCTGGAGACTCCGGGACAGGGCTGGAGAGACCCAGTACTTC.

The chain uses TRBV7-2 and TRBJ2-7; 8 nucleotides match TRBD2. CDR1 is SGHTA and CDR2 is FQGNSA in the germline V gene. V lost 4 bases to trimming and J lost 1 base; unmatched junction nucleotides: 6. The CDR3 sequence is 15 residues long. CDR3 bases: TGTGCCAGCAGCTCCCTAGCGGGCGGATCCTACGAGCAGTACTTC. Translated, it gives CASSSLAGGSYEQYF.

The chain links TRBV10-3 to TRBJ1-2, with TRBD1 as a possible D gene (6 bases). The CDR3 consists of 14 residues. Trimming stripped 6 bases from V and 4 bases from J, with 15 bases between. Germline-derived CDR1 and CDR2 are ENHRY and SYGVKD. The CDR3 sequence is CAISPGGRVYGYTF. CDR3 DNA sequence: TGTGCCATCAGCCCCGGGGGCAGGGTCTATGGCTACACCTTC.

V and J are TRBV2 and TRBJ2-1; D might be TRBD1 (5 bases). V lost 2 bases, J lost 0 bases, and 14 bases lay in between. Germline V gives CDR1 SNHLY, CDR2 FYNNEI. The CDR3 loop spans 17 amino acids. Here the CDR3 reads CASSERTKPYSYNEQFF. The CDR3, as DNA: TGTGCCAGCAGTGAACGGACAAAGCCTTACTCCTACAATGAGCAGTTCTTC.

The V and J genes are TRBV5-5 and TRBJ1-2; unclear D gene. The CDR3 contains 14 residues. The V end was cut by 0 bases, the J end by 4 bases, with 10 bases between. Germline CDR1 is SGHKS and CDR2 is YYEKEE (reference sequence). The CDR3: CASSLAGASYGYTF. As DNA, the CDR3 is TGTGCCAGCAGCTTGGCAGGCGCCTCCTATGGCTACACCTTC.

The chain recombines TRBV15 with TRBJ1-2; D may be TRBD1 (5 bases). Looked up from germline, CDR1 is LNHNV and CDR2 is YYDKDF (reference sequence). The CDR3 contains 15 residues. The ends were cut back, 3 bases at V and 6 bases at J, with 17 bases in the middle. The CDR3 nucleotides read TGTGCCACCAGCAGTAGTGGTTACAGGACCGATGGCTACACCTTC. Translated, it gives CATSSSGYRTDGYTF.

The CDR3: CASSGGLSYNEQFF. The CDR3, as DNA: TGCGCCAGCAGCGGGGGACTTAGCTACAATGAGCAGTTCTTC. The V call is TRBV5-1, the J call TRBJ2-1, with a possible D match to TRBD2 (6 bases). V was pared by 4 bases and J by 3 bases, with 11 bases between. Looked up from germline, CDR1 is SGHRS and CDR2 is YFSETQ. The CDR3 is made up of 14 amino acids. The full variable domain, rest sourced from reference TRBV5-1 and TRBJ2-1, is KAGVTQTPRYLIKTRGQQVTLSCSPISGHRSVSWYQQTPGQGLQFLFEYFSETQRNKGNFPGRFSGRQFSNSRSEMNVSTLELGDSALYLCASSGGLSYNEQFFGPGTRLTVL.

Only one count was recorded for this clone. The J gene is TRBJ2-7, the V gene TRBV2; D perhaps matches TRBD2 (6 bases). Germline CDR1 SNHLY, CDR2 FYNNEI. Between the trimmed V and J ends, which lost 9 bases and 5 bases, there was a span of 17 bases. The CDR3 has 13 residues. This CDR3 reads CASGLPNSHEQYF. As DNA, the CDR3 is TGTGCCAGTGGACTACCTAACTCTCACGAGCAGTACTTC.